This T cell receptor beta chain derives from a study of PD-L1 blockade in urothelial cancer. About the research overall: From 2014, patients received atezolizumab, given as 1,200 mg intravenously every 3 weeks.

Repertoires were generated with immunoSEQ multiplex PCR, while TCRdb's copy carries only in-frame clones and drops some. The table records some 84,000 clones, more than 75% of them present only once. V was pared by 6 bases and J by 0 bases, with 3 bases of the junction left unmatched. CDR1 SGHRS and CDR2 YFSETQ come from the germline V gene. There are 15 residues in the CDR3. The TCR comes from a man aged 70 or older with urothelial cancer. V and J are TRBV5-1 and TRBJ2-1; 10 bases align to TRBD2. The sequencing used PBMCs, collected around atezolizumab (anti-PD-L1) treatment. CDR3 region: CASTIAGGSYNEQFF. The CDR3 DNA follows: TGCGCCAGCACCATAGCGGGGGGCTCCTACAATGAGCAGTTCTTC.